Here is one TCR beta chain with its context. Its antigen remains unknown. Different DNA sequences within this sample yield the same CDR3. The data were obtained in a study of shared clonotypes between healthy human individuals. Study-level information: Three plates each covered CD4 naive and memory; CD8 naive two, CD8 memory one. The study, taken as a whole, reports: Few donors restricted represented genetic and exposure-history diversity. Around 5.4% of naive CD4 clonotypes were common to a handful of donors.

The germline CDR1 and CDR2 sequences are MDHEN and SYDVKM. This CDR3 has 14 amino acids. With 3 bases removed from V and 3 bases from J, the gap between germline ends came to 10 bases. The protocol was immunoSEQ multiplex PCR, while the TCRdb copy is restricted to in-frame clones and leaves out a portion. Of a few million clones in the sample, around 93% were seen once. Donors were healthy HIV-negative adults without recently reported acute infections or vaccinations. The gene calls are TRBV28 and TRBJ2-3; D unresolved. The sample consisted of naive CD4+ T cells from PBMCs. Subset specified: CD45RA+ positively selected. This TCR was recovered from a young man in good health. Some clones in this sample may be carry-over from other donors' samples. For the CDR3, the DNA is TGTGCCAGCAGTTTGTCCCTGGGGACAGATACGCAGTATTTT. Its protein is CASSLSLGTDTQYF.